These 14 T cell receptor beta chains originate from one sample sequenced in a study of blood T cell repertoires in COVID-19. Using immunoSEQ multiplex PCR, the repertoire was profiled, and TCRdb retains in-frame clones only, with some absent. This sample has approximately 76,000 clones, with about 80% found just once. Sequenced input: peripheral blood. These receptors were taken from a man aged 45-65 years with acute or convalescent COVID-19.

The chain employs TRBV2 and TRBJ1-5; TRBD1 matches 8 bases. Germline V gene lookup returns CDR1 SNHLY and CDR2 FYNNEI. There are 15 residues in the CDR3. V trimming: 6 bases; J trimming: 2 bases; junction bases outside the gene matches: 6. The CDR3 is CASRVTGDRNQPQHF. CDR3 nucleotides: TGTGCCAGCAGGGTGACAGGGGACCGCAATCAGCCCCAGCATTTT.

This clone was seen only a few times. The genes are TRBV6-1 and TRBJ2-3, with D possibly being TRBD2 (7 bases). The germline V gene encodes CDR1 MNHNS and CDR2 SASEGT. V was cut by 3 bases and J by 3 bases, with 13 bases left in between. The CDR3 is 15 amino acids. The DNA for the CDR3 is TGTGCCAGCAGTGATACGGCGGGGGCTACAGATACGCAGTATTTT. Protein sequence: CASSDTAGATDTQYF.

The chain employs TRBV7-8 and TRBJ2-5; the D gene is possibly TRBD2 (7 bases). Germline assignment: CDR1 SGHVS and CDR2 FQNEAQ. Trimming left V 7 bases short and J 7 bases short, with 31 bases between. The CDR3 extends over 18 amino acids. Written as DNA, the CDR3 is TGTGCCAGCACTCCGAAAACTGGCGGGGGCCCTAACAGCGGGACCCAGTACTTC. Encoded protein: CASTPKTGGGPNSGTQYF.

V gene TRBV5-1 combines with J gene TRBJ2-3; D gene unclear. V lost 2 bases to trimming and J lost 3 bases, with 4 bases between them. CDR1 is SGHRS and CDR2 is YFSETQ in the germline V gene. The CDR3 is made up of 12 amino acids. The CDR3 loop reads CASSFLTDTQYF. In DNA form, the CDR3 reads TGCGCCAGCAGCTTTCTGACAGATACGCAGTATTTT.

The genes are TRBV5-6 and TRBJ2-7, with D perhaps TRBD1 (5 bases). Germline-derived CDR1 and CDR2 are SGHDT and YYEEEE. V was cut by 4 bases and J by 4 bases, with 12 bases left in between. The CDR3 loop spans 13 amino acids. The CDR3 region is CASSGRTSYEQYF. In DNA form, the CDR3 reads TGTGCCAGCAGCGGACGGACATCTTACGAGCAGTACTTC.

The J gene is TRBJ2-2, the V gene TRBV7-2, with D maybe TRBD1 (5 bases). V lost 3 bases to trimming and J lost 1 base, with 9 bases between them. The CDR3 spans 15 residues. From germline, CDR1 is SGHTA and CDR2 FQGNSA. The CDR3 DNA is TGTGCCAGCAGCTTCAACCAGGGGAACACCGGGGAGCTGTTTTTT. Translated: CASSFNQGNTGELFF.

This chain links TRBV6-5 with TRBJ2-7, with D possibly being TRBD1 (6 bases). V shed 7 bases and J shed 1 base, with 8 bases lying between them. The CDR3 runs to 12 residues. Germline lookup yields CDR1 MNHEY and CDR2 SVGAGI. CDR3 amino acids: CASKDSSYEQYF. CDR3 in DNA: TGTGCCAGCAAGGACAGTTCCTACGAGCAGTACTTC.

The chain carries TRBV3-1 (or the pseudogene TRBV3-2) and TRBJ2-1; the D gene is possibly TRBD2 (6 bases). Per germline, CDR1 LGHDT and CDR2 YNNKEL (reference sequence). The CDR3 is made up of 16 amino acids. The V end was cut by 0 bases, the J end by 8 bases, with 17 bases between. CDR3 in amino acids: CASSQDPAETGDEQFF. The CDR3 nucleotides are TGTGCCAGCAGCCAAGACCCCGCTGAAACGGGGGATGAGCAGTTCTTC.

The rearrangement joins TRBV7-6 to TRBJ2-6; D is unclear. CDR3 length equals 17 residues. V was clipped by 5 bases and J by 0 bases, with 14 bases between them. Germline CDR1 is SGHVS and CDR2 is FNYEAQ. DNA of the CDR3: TGTGCCAGCAGCCTCCCACCCTACCCCTCTGGGGCCAACGTCCTGACTTTC. As protein: CASSLPPYPSGANVLTF.

The rearrangement links TRBV27 to TRBJ2-5; 10 nucleotides match TRBD2. With V trimmed by 2 bases and J by 5 bases, 5 bases remained unmatched. Germline values: CDR1 MNHEY, CDR2 SMNVEV (reference sequence). The CDR3 runs to 15 residues. The CDR3 loop reads CASSLSLGLAETQYF. CDR3 nucleotide sequence: TGTGCCAGCAGTTTAAGTTTGGGACTAGCGGAGACCCAGTACTTC.

The chain couples TRBV12-5 to TRBJ1-4, with 8 bases aligning to TRBD1. CDR3 length equals 15 residues. J gave up 8 bases and V 2 bases, and 7 bases lay outside the gene matches. Germline V CDR1 and CDR2: LGHNT, FRNRAP. The CDR3 spells CASGLSGTGWEKLFF. The CDR3 nucleotides read TGTGCTAGTGGTTTGTCCGGGACAGGATGGGAAAAACTGTTTTTT.

This sequence joins TRBV30 and TRBJ1-1; D remains ambiguous. Germline CDR1 is GTSNPN and CDR2 is SVGIG (reference sequence). The CDR3 runs 14 residues. Trimming took 0 bases from V and 1 from J, leaving 9 bases between them. The CDR3 sequence: CAWSVSVRNTEAFF. In DNA form, the CDR3 reads TGTGCCTGGAGTGTTTCGGTAAGGAACACTGAAGCTTTCTTT.

The DNA for the CDR3 is TGTGCCAGCTCACCACCGACAGGGCGGGAAAAACTGTTTTTT. It yields the protein CASSPPTGREKLFF. This chain connects TRBV18 to TRBJ1-4; TRBD1 matches at 7 bases. The CDR3 runs 14 residues. The V gene end was trimmed by 0 bases and the J gene end by 8 bases; junction bases not matched to a gene: 3. Germline values: CDR1 KGHSH, CDR2 LQKENI.

The chain's CDR3 is CASSQDLRGMGAKNIQYF. CDR3 DNA sequence: TGTGCCAGCAGCCAAGATCTGAGAGGGATGGGGGCCAAAAACATTCAGTACTTC. The chain is built from TRBV3-1 (or the pseudogene TRBV3-2) and TRBJ2-4; tentative D call: TRBD2 (5 bases). Germline CDR1 LGHDT, CDR2 YNNKEL (reference sequence). The CDR3 is 18 amino acids. Trimming took 0 bases from V and 1 from J, leaving 16 bases between them.